This T cell receptor beta chain appears in the sequencing data of a study of T cells after yellow fever vaccination (dated by TCRdb to between 2018 and 2021). Looking at the study overall: The SMART-Seq v4 Ultra Low Input RNA kit was used to prepare libraries from fractions with low cell numbers. Blood was drawn at multiple timepoints before and after primary and secondary immunization, with bulk PBMC replicates and cell subsets isolated. Two healthy male donors, one aged 18 to 30 and one aged 30 to 40 years, were included in the cohort. To follow T-cell clones before and after both primary and booster YFV17D yellow fever vaccination, bulk TCR alpha and beta repertoires underwent longitudinal sequencing.

TCR cDNA was made using 5'RACE template switching, a step that added a universal primer site and unique molecular identifiers. Priming of cDNA synthesis was performed from both the TCR alpha and TCR beta constant segments. Two PCR steps were used to amplify libraries, with sample barcodes and sequencing adapters being added in the second step. Sequencing of the libraries was done on either Illumina HiSeq 2500 (2x100 bp) or NovaSeq (2x150 bp). Regarding the original processing steps: Demultiplexing of reads and collapsing into UMI consensus sequences were performed with MIGEC, and V(D)J alignment was carried out with MiXCR. Using edgeR on replicate PBMC samples, clonotypes were called vaccine-responding if FDR was below 0.01 and the log2 fold change was above 5 up to day 15. Each bulk clonotype received a CD4 or CD8 identity based on whether the sequenced CD4 or CD8 repertoire contained that clonotype at higher abundance. In TCRdb, the public reads were trimmed at Q25 with fastp and aligned with MiXCR, with productive beta chains retained. Merged by CDR3 protein, the rows form single entries marked with the most common genes and DNA. TCRdb, rather than the study authors, made the V and J calls. The sample profile shows tens of thousands of distinct CDR3 sequences; almost 8% of them were found once. The ten top clones hold 41% of the sample.

For CDR1 and CDR2, the germline V gene lists SGHRS and YFSETQ. V lost 5 bases and J lost 0 bases, and the count of bases not matched to a germline gene is 6. Spanning cysteine to phenylalanine, the CDR3 consists of 15 amino acids. The read is trimmed to its CDR3 DNA, 45 bases read in frame from base 1. Beyond this particular receptor, the publication reports: FACS-sorted repertoires could contain abundant contaminating clonotypes from the bulk population, so computational filtering was required. Most clones expanded after primary vaccination (96% of CD4 and 88% of CD8) were re-detected after the booster, suggesting that broad memory maintenance occurred. Because the study included only a couple of donors, the extent to which the findings can be generalized is limited. Compared with the primary T-cell response, the secondary T-cell response was weaker but faster, peaking on day 5 rather than day 15. A small fraction of clonotypes showed up in both the CD4 and CD8 compartments, probably as a result of convergent recombination.

This clonotype has just a few counts. Its binding antigen is unknown. No base quality values were provided; no much bigger clone lies one nucleotide off. Reading the label with the study, this specimen's treatment or condition is: live attenuated yellow fever vaccine strain. A standard Ficoll-Paque protocol was used to isolate PBMCs from peripheral blood. CD4 and CD8 T-cell fractions were isolated with Dynabeads CD4 and CD8 positive selection kits. TriZol was used to extract RNA from bulk PBMCs, from CD4 and CD8 fractions, and from dextramer-positive and dextramer-negative fractions. Sequencing was performed on CD8+ T cells sorted from PBMCs, taken on the day of the yellow fever booster vaccination. The chain is encoded by TRBV5-1 joined to TRBJ2-3; TRBD1 aligns with 7 central bases. The clonotype was recovered from a man aged 30 to 39 who received the YFV17D yellow fever vaccine. The bases are TGCGCCAGCAGGGATCAGGGGGTGAGCACAGATACGCAGTATTTT. It specifies CASRDQGVSTDTQYF. Joined to the reference TRBV5-1 and TRBJ2-3 proteins, this CDR3 gives the full variable domain: KAGVTQTPRYLIKTRGQQVTLSCSPISGHRSVSWYQQTPGQGLQFLFEYFSETQRNKGNFPGRFSGRQFSNSRSEMNVSTLELGDSALYLCASRDQGVSTDTQYFGPGTRLTVL.